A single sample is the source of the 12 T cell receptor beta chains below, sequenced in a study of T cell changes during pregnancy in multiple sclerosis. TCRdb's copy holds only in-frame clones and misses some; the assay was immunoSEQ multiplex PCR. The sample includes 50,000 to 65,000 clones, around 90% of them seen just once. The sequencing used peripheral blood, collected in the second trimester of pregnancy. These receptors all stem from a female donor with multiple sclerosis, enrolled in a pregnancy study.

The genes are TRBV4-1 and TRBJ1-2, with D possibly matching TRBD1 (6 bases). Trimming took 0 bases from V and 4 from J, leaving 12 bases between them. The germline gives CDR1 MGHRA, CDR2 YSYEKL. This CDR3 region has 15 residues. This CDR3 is CASSQERGPIYGYTF. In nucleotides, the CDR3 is TGCGCCAGCAGCCAAGAGCGGGGGCCTATCTATGGCTACACCTTC.

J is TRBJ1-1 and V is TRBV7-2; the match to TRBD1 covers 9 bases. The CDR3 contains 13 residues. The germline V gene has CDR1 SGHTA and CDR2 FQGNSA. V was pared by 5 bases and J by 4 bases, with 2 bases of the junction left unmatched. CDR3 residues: CASSQQGATEAFF. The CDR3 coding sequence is TGTGCCAGCAGCCAACAGGGGGCCACTGAAGCTTTCTTT. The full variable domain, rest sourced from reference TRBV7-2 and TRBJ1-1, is GAGVSQSPSNKVTEKGKDVELRCDPISGHTALYWYRQSLGQGLEFLIYFQGNSAPDKSGLPSDRFSAERTGGSVSTLTIQRTQQEDSAVYLCASSQQGATEAFFGQGTRLTVV.

The CDR3 protein is CASSPSRDRANTGELFF. For the CDR3, the DNA is TGTGCCAGCAGCCCCTCCCGGGACAGGGCGAACACCGGGGAGCTGTTTTTT. This rearrangement joins TRBV7-3 to TRBJ2-2, with 9 positions matching TRBD1. The CDR3 is 17 amino acids. The junction had 7 bases not matched to a gene; V was cut back by 5 bases and J by 0 bases. CDR1 is SGHTA and CDR2 is FQGTGA in the germline V gene.

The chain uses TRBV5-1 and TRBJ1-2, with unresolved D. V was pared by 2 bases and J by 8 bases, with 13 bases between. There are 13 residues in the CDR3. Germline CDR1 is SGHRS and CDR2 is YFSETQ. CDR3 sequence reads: CASSFEGPGGYTF. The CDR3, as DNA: TGCGCCAGCAGCTTCGAGGGTCCGGGGGGCTACACCTTC.

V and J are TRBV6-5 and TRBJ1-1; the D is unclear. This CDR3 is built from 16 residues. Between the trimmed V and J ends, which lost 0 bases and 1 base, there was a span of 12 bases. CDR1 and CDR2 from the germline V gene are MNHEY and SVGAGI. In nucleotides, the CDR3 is TGTGCCAGCAGTTACTCGACGTTGCGGGGGAACACTGAAGCTTTCTTT. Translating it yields CASSYSTLRGNTEAFF.

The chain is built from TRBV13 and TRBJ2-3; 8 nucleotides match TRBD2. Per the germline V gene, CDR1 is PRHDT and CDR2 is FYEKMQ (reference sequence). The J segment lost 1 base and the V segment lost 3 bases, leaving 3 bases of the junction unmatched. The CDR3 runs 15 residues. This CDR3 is CASSFRRGGTDTQYF. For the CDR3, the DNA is TGTGCCAGCAGCTTTAGGCGGGGGGGCACAGATACGCAGTATTTT. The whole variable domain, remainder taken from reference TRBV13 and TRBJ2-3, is AAGVIQSPRHLIKEKRETATLKCYPIPRHDTVYWYQQGPGQDPQFLISFYEKMQSDKGSIPDRFSAQQFSDYHSELNMSSLELGDSALYFCASSFRRGGTDTQYFGPGTRLTVL.

The CDR3 region has the DNA TGTGCCAGCAGAACTAGCGGGGGGGCCTTCTCCTACAATGAGCAGTTCTTC. Its translation is CASRTSGGAFSYNEQFF. This chain connects TRBV27 to TRBJ2-1; 13 bases map to TRBD2. The CDR3 spans 17 residues. Germline V CDR1 and CDR2: MNHEY, SMNVEV (reference sequence). The ends lost 6 bases at V and 0 bases at J; junction bases unmatched: 5.

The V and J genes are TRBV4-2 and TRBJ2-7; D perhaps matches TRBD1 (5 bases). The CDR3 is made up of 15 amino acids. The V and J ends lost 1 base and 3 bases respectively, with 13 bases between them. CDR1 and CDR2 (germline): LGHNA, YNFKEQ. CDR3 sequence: CASSQVWQGSYEQYF. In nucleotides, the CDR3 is TGTGCCAGCAGCCAAGTTTGGCAGGGAAGCTACGAGCAGTACTTC.

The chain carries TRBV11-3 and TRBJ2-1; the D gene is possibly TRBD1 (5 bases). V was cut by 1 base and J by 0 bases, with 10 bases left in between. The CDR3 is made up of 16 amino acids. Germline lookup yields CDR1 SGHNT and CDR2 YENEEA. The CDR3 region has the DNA TGTGCCAGCAGCTTAGGGGGCCACAGCTCCTACAATGAGCAGTTCTTC. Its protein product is CASSLGGHSSYNEQFF.

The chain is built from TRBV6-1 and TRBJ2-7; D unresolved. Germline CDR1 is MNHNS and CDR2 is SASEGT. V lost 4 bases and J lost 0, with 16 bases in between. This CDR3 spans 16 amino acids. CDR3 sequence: CASSALRRFPSYEQYF. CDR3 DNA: TGTGCCAGCAGTGCCCTCCGGCGGTTTCCCTCCTACGAGCAGTACTTC.

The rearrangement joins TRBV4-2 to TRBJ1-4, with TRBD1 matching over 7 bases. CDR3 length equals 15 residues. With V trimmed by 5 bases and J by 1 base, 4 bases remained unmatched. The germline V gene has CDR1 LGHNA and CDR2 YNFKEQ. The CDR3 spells CASSSHRGTNEKLFF. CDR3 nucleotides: TGTGCCAGCAGCTCACACAGGGGAACTAATGAAAAACTGTTTTTT.

The CDR3 reads CASSLARGRNQPQHF. CDR3 coding DNA: TGTGCCAGCAGCTTGGCCAGGGGCAGGAATCAGCCCCAGCATTTT. V and J are TRBV5-6 and TRBJ1-5, with D possibly matching TRBD1 (6 bases). Germline assignment: CDR1 SGHDT and CDR2 YYEEEE. V lost 0 bases and J lost 4, with 11 bases in between. CDR3 length: 15 amino acids.